In this sample, the clone carrying this TCR beta chain turned up a few times. The antigen is unknown. The junction does not match germline at one end; this may be a read error. This specimen belongs to a study of Graves' ophthalmopathy and Graves' hyperthyroidism. The CDR3 spans 14 residues. Germline lookup yields CDR1 SQVTM and CDR2 ANQGSEA. TCR beta CDR3 amplification used RNA transcripts. Second-round multiplex PCR came after a first-round RT-PCR that employed HTBI primers. TCRdb reprocessed the multiplex PCR reads with MiXCR, giving one entry per CDR3 protein. The table lists about half a million distinct CDR3 sequences, approximately 15% of them singletons, with approximately 9.8% in the top ten. Study results and limitations: Most expanded thyroid clonotypes above 0.001 frequency also appeared in blood. Ophthalmopathy progression was predicted with approximately 64% sensitivity and around 72% specificity.

The TCR comes from a woman aged 25 to 39 with Graves' ophthalmopathy. The V and J genes are TRBV29-1 and TRBJ1-1; D unresolved. Sequenced input: blood. The CDR3 reads CSVEYGSGNAEAFF. The CDR3 DNA reads TGCAGCGTTGAGTATGGCTCGGGGAACGCTGAAGCTTTCTTT.